The 17 T cell receptor beta chains presented below share a single source sample, sequenced in a study of Graves' ophthalmopathy and Graves' hyperthyroidism. Using RNA transcripts, the TCR beta CDR3 regions were amplified. HTBI primers were used in a first-round RT-PCR, which preceded a second-round multiplex PCR. Using its own MiXCR run on the multiplex PCR reads, TCRdb lists one record per CDR3 protein. The sample includes approximately 210,000 distinct CDR3 sequences, 25% to 30% of them seen just once. Sequencing was done on a sample of peripheral blood. These receptor sequences come from a man aged 45-60 years with Graves' ophthalmopathy.

In this sample, this clonotype turned up many times. The V call is TRBV10-1, the J call TRBJ1-6; weak D call: TRBD1 (5 bases). This CDR3 spans 14 amino acids. Trimming removed 4 bases from V and 8 bases from J, with 12 bases in between. Germline CDR1 and CDR2: WNHNN and SYGVQD (reference sequence). The CDR3 DNA reads TGCGCCAGCAGTGCGGGACTCAAGGATTCACCCCTCCACTTT. It encodes CASSAGLKDSPLHF.

V gene TRBV12-3 or TRBV12-4 combines with J gene TRBJ2-7; 7 nucleotides agree with TRBD1. CDR3 length equals 14 residues. The J segment lost 4 bases and the V segment lost 3 bases, leaving 6 bases of the junction unmatched. The CDR3 reads CASSFNTGEYEQYF. The CDR3 DNA follows: TGTGCCAGCAGTTTTAACACAGGGGAGTACGAGCAGTACTTC.

The table lists this clonotype with many counts. This chain connects TRBV9 to TRBJ2-2; the D is unclear. The germline V gene encodes CDR1 SGDLS and CDR2 YYNGEE. The V and J ends lost 0 bases and 0 bases respectively, with 9 bases between them. CDR3 length: 16 amino acids. The DNA for the CDR3 is TGTGCCAGCAGCGTAGAAGACCTTACGAACACCGGGGAGCTGTTTTTT. The encoded protein is CASSVEDLTNTGELFF.

The table lists this clonotype with many counts. The chain employs TRBV6-5 and TRBJ1-2; D remains unclear. Germline V lookup: CDR1 MNHEY, CDR2 SVGAGI. Trimming cost V 2 bases and J 2 bases, with 9 bases left between them. CDR3 length equals 14 residues. The CDR3 loop reads CASSYAGGNYGYTF. DNA of the CDR3: TGTGCCAGCAGTTACGCGGGCGGAAACTATGGCTACACCTTC.

This clonotype was detected only a few times. V and J are TRBV11-2 and TRBJ2-7, with D possibly being TRBD1 or TRBD2 (5 bases each). Trimming stripped 5 bases from V and 3 bases from J, with 17 bases between. Germline V gene sequence: CDR1 SGHAT, CDR2 FQNNGV. This CDR3 has 15 amino acids. The CDR3 sequence: CASSIRDALFYEQYF. CDR3 bases: TGTGCCAGCAGCATCCGGGACGCGCTTTTCTACGAGCAGTACTTC.

The gene calls are TRBV27 and TRBJ2-7; no definite D call. V lost 7 bases, J lost 2 bases, and 12 bases lay in between. CDR3 length: 13 amino acids. Germline V gene data show CDR1 as MNHEY and CDR2 as SMNVEV (reference sequence). The CDR3 sequence is CASTYPQTYEQYF. The CDR3 nucleotides read TGTGCCAGCACTTACCCCCAGACCTACGAGCAGTACTTC.

Ten or more counts support this clonotype. V and J are TRBV28 and TRBJ2-1; D perhaps matches TRBD2 (6 bases). The CDR3 spans 15 residues. The germline V and J ends were trimmed by 8 bases and 0 bases, with 14 bases remaining between them. CDR1 is MDHEN and CDR2 is SYDVKM in the germline V gene. The CDR3 DNA follows: TGTGCCAGCCGAATAGGAGGGAGCTCCTACAATGAGCAGTTCTTC. Protein sequence: CASRIGGSSYNEQFF. Using reference TRBV28 and TRBJ2-1 for the parts outside the CDR3, the full variable domain is DVKVTQSSRYLVKRTGEKVFLECVQDMDHENMFWYRQDPGLGLRLIYFSYDVKMKEKGDIPEGYSVSREKKERFSLILESASTNQTSMYLCASRIGGSSYNEQFFGPGTRLTVL.

This clonotype occurred many times. This sequence joins TRBV7-2 and TRBJ2-7; D is ambiguous. The CDR3 is 15 residues long. V shed 0 bases and J shed 2 bases, with 11 bases lying between them. Germline CDR1 SGHTA, CDR2 FQGNSA. CDR3 in amino acids: CASSLARTSPYEQYF. The DNA for the CDR3 is TGTGCCAGCAGCTTAGCTAGGACCTCTCCCTACGAGCAGTACTTC.

This clonotype has ten or more counts. The chain uses TRBV29-1 and TRBJ2-5, with TRBD2 identical over 8 bases. Germline CDR1 reads SQVTM; CDR2 reads ANQGSEA. This CDR3 contains 11 residues. Trimming took 6 bases from V and 3 from J; bases not matched to a gene: 0. The CDR3 here is CSVGGEETQYF. Written as DNA, the CDR3 is TGCAGCGTCGGGGGGGAAGAGACCCAGTACTTC.

This clonotype was picked up many times. The chain links TRBV29-1 to TRBJ1-1, with D perhaps TRBD1 (6 bases). Trimming cost V 3 bases and J 0 bases, with 11 bases left between them. The CDR3 runs to 14 residues. Germline loops: CDR1 SQVTM, CDR2 ANQGSEA. In DNA, the CDR3 is TGCAGCGTTGACCCTACAGGGTTGAACACTGAAGCTTTCTTT. This encodes CSVDPTGLNTEAFF.

On this clonotype: A read error may produce the germline difference seen at one junction end. V gene TRBV11-3 combines with J gene TRBJ1-5; no firm D call. The CDR3 has 11 amino acids. Germline V gives CDR1 SGHNT, CDR2 YENEEA. CDR3 bases: TGCGTTCAAAATAGCAATCAGCCCCAGCATTTT. Protein product: CVQNSNQPQHF. Based on the CDR3 plus reference TRBV11-3 and TRBJ1-5, the full variable domain is EAGVVQSPRYKIIEKKQPVAFWCNPISGHNTLYWYLQNLGQGPELLIRYENEEAVDDSQLPKDRFSAERLKGVDSTLKIQPAELGDSAVYLCVQNSNQPQHFGDGTRLSIL.

This rearrangement joins TRBV11-3 to TRBJ2-5; D not certain. This CDR3 has 15 residues. V was pared by 5 bases and J by 5 bases, with 18 bases between. Germline V gives CDR1 SGHNT, CDR2 YENEEA. The CDR3 sequence is CASSKTPREWETQYF. The DNA for the CDR3 is TGTGCCAGCAGCAAGACTCCAAGAGAGTGGGAGACCCAGTACTTC.

This clonotype was detected many times. The rearrangement uses TRBV5-1 and TRBJ1-5; tentative D call: TRBD1 (6 bases). Germline assignment: CDR1 SGHRS and CDR2 YFSETQ. Trimming stripped 4 bases from V and 0 bases from J, with 11 bases between. CDR3 size: 15 residues. Written as DNA, the CDR3 is TGCGCCAGCAGCCTTACAGGGTATAGCAATCAGCCCCAGCATTTT. Amino acid sequence: CASSLTGYSNQPQHF.

This clonotype was counted between two and nine times. CDR3 protein: CASSIVYKNTEAFF. The CDR3 DNA reads TGTGCCAGTAGTATAGTTTATAAGAACACTGAAGCTTTCTTT. The rearrangement links TRBV19 to TRBJ1-1; D unresolved. Germline V gives CDR1 LNHDA, CDR2 SQIVND (reference sequence). This CDR3 contains 14 residues. Between the trimmed V and J ends, which lost 1 base and 1 base, there was a span of 7 bases.

This clonotype was seen at least ten times. The chain employs TRBV3-1 and TRBJ1-5; no clear D. The CDR3 extends over 16 amino acids. V dropped 1 base and J dropped 0 bases, with 10 bases sitting between them. Per germline, CDR1 LGHDT and CDR2 YNNKEL (reference sequence). In nucleotides, the CDR3 is TGTGCCAGCAGCCAAGGGGCACTTTATAGCAATCAGCCCCAGCATTTT. Its protein is CASSQGALYSNQPQHF.

This clonotype was picked up many times. The chain combines TRBV13 with TRBJ2-3; 8 bases are shared with TRBD2. CDR1 is PRHDT and CDR2 is FYEKMQ in the germline V gene (reference sequence). The junction had 3 bases not matched to a gene; V was cut back by 2 bases and J by 2 bases. CDR3 length: 15 residues. CDR3 nucleotides: TGTGCCAGCAGCTTAACTAGCGGTTACACAGATACGCAGTATTTT. Its protein product is CASSLTSGYTDTQYF. Full variable domain (remainder filled in from reference TRBV13 and TRBJ2-3): AAGVIQSPRHLIKEKRETATLKCYPIPRHDTVYWYQQGPGQDPQFLISFYEKMQSDKGSIPDRFSAQQFSDYHSELNMSSLELGDSALYFCASSLTSGYTDTQYFGPGTRLTVL.

This clonotype was seen ten or more times. The rearrangement uses TRBV6-2 or TRBV6-3 and TRBJ2-4; tentative D call: TRBD1 (6 bases). This CDR3 comprises 17 residues. Per germline, CDR1 MNHEY and CDR2 SVGEGT. Trimming removed 7 bases from V and 3 bases from J, with 22 bases in between. The CDR3 nucleotides are TGTGCCAGCAACACAGTTGGGACATCCCCTAGCAAAAACATTCAGTACTTC. It specifies CASNTVGTSPSKNIQYF.